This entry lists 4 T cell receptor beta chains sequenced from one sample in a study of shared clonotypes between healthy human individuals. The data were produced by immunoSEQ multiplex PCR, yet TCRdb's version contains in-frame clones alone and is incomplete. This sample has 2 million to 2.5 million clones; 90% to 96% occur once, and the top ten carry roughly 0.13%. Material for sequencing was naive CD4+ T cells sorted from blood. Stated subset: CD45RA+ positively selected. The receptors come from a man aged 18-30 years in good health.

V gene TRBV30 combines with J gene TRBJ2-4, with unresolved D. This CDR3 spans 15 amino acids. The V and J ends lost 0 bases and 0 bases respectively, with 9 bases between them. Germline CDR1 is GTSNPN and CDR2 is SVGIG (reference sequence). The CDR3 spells CAWSVGTGAKNIQYF. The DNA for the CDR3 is TGTGCCTGGAGTGTAGGAACGGGAGCCAAAAACATTCAGTACTTC.

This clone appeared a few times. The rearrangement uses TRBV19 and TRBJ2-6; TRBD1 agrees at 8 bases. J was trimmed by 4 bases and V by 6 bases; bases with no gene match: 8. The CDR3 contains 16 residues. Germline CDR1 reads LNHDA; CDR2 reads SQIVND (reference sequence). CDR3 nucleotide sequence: TGTGCCAGTAGGAAATACGACAGGGGAGGGGCCAACGTCCTGACTTTC. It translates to CASRKYDRGGANVLTF.

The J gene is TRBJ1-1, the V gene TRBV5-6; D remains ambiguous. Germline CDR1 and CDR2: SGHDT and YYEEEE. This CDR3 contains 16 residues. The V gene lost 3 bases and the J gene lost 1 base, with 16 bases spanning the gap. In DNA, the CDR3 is TGTGCCAGCAGCTCAGAGGCCATAAAGGGGAACACTGAAGCTTTCTTT. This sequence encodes CASSSEAIKGNTEAFF.

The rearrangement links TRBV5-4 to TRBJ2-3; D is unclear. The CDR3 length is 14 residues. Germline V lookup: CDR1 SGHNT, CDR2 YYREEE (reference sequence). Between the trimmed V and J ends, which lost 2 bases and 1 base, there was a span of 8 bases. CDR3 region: CASSFTLGTDTQYF. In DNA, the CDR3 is TGTGCCAGCAGCTTTACTTTAGGCACAGATACGCAGTATTTT.